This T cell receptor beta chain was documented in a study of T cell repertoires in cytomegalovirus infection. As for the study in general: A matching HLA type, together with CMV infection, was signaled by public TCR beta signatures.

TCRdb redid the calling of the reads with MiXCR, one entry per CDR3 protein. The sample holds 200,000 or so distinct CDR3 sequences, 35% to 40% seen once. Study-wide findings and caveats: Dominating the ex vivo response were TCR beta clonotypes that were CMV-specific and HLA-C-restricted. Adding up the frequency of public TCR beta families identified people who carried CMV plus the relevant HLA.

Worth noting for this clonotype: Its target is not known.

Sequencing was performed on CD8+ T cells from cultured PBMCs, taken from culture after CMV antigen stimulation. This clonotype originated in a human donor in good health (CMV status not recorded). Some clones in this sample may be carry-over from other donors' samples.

The CDR3 nucleotides read TGTGCCAGCAGCTCTCCGGGACTAGGGGTGGAGACCCAGTACTTC. It translates to CASSSPGLGVETQYF. The gene calls are TRBV7-9 and TRBJ2-5; 8 bases line up with TRBD2. Germline loops: CDR1 SEHNR, CDR2 FQNEAQ (reference sequence). CDR3 size: 15 residues. The V segment lost 4 bases and the J segment 5 bases; nucleotides outside the gene matches: 9.